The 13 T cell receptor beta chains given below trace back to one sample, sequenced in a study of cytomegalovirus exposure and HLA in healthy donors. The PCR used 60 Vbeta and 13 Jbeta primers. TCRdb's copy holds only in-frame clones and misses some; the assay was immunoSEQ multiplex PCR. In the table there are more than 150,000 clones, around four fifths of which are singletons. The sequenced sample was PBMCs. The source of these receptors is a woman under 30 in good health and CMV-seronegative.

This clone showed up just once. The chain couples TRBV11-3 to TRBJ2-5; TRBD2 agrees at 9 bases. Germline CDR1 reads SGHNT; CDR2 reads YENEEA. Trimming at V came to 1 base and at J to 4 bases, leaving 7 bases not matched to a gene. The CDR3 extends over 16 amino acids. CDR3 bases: TGTGCCAGCAGCTTAGCCGCGGGGGGGGCCCTAGAGACCCAGTACTTC. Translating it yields CASSLAAGGALETQYF. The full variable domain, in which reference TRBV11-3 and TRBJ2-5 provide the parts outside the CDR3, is EAGVVQSPRYKIIEKKQPVAFWCNPISGHNTLYWYLQNLGQGPELLIRYENEEAVDDSQLPKDRFSAERLKGVDSTLKIQPAELGDSAVYLCASSLAAGGALETQYFGPGTRLLVL.

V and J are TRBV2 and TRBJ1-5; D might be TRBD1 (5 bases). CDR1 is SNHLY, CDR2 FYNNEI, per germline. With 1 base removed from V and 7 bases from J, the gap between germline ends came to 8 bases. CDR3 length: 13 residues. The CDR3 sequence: CASSEEGIQPQHF. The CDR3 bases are TGTGCCAGCAGTGAAGAGGGGATCCAGCCCCAGCATTTT. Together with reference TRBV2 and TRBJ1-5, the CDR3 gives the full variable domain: EPEVTQTPSHQVTQMGQEVILRCVPISNHLYFYWYRQILGQKVEFLVSFYNNEISEKSEIFDDQFSVERPDGSNFTLKIRSTKLEDSAMYFCASSEEGIQPQHFGDGTRLSIL.

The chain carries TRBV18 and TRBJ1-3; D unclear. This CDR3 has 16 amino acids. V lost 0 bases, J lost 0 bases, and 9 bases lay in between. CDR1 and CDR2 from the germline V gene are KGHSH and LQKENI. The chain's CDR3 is CASSPPNSYSGNTIYF. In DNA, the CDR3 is TGTGCCAGCTCACCACCTAACAGTTACTCTGGAAACACCATATATTTT.

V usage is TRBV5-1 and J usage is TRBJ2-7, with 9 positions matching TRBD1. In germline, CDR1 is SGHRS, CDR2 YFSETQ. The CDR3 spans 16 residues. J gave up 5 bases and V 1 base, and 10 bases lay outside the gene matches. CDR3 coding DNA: TGCGCCAGCAGCTTGACCACAAGGGACAGGGCCCACGAGCAGTACTTC. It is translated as CASSLTTRDRAHEQYF.

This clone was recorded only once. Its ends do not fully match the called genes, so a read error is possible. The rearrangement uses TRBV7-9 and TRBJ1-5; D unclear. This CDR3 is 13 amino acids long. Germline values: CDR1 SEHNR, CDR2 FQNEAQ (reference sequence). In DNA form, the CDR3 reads TGTTCCAGCAGCTCATCCAGCAATCAGCCCCAGCATTTT. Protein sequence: CSSSSSSNQPQHF.

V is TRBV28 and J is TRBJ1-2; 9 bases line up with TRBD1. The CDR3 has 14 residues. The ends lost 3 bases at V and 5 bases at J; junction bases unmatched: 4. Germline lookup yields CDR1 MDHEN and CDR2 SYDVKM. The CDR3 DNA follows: TGTGCCAGCAGTTTGAACGGACAGGGGTATGGCTACACCTTC. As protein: CASSLNGQGYGYTF.

CDR3 sequence: CASSYGGGEREKLFF. The CDR3 DNA reads as TGTGCCAGCAGTTACGGAGGGGGCGAAAGGGAAAAACTGTTTTTT. V usage is TRBV6-5 and J usage is TRBJ1-4, with TRBD1 matching 7 bases. Trimming removed 2 bases from V and 8 bases from J; junction bases left unmatched: 8. CDR1 is MNHEY, CDR2 SVGAGI, per germline. This CDR3 contains 15 residues.

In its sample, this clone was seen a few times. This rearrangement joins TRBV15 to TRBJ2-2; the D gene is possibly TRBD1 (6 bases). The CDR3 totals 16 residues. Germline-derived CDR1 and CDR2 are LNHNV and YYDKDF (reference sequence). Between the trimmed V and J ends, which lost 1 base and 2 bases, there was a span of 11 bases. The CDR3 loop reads CATSRVRTENTGELFF. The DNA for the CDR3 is TGTGCCACCAGCAGAGTGAGGACAGAAAACACCGGGGAGCTGTTTTTT.

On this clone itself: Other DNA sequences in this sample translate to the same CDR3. CDR3 protein: CASSLSAGRTDTQYF. CDR3 DNA: TGTGCCAGCAGTTTATCAGCGGGGAGGACAGATACGCAGTATTTT. The V call is TRBV28, the J call TRBJ2-3; TRBD2 matches at 7 bases. V dropped 1 base and J dropped 3; count of bases not matched to a gene: 4. CDR1 MDHEN and CDR2 SYDVKM come from the germline V gene. This CDR3 has 15 amino acids.

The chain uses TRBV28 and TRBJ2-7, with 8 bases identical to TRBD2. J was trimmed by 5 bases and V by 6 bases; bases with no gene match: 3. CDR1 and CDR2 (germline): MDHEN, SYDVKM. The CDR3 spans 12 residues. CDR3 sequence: CASSPGGNEQYF. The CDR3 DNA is TGTGCCAGCAGCCCGGGGGGGAACGAGCAGTACTTC.

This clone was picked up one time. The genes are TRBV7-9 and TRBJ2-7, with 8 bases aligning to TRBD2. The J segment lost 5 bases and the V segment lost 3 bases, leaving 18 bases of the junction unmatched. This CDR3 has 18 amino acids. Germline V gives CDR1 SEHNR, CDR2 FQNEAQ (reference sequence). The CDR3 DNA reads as TGTGCCAGCAGCTTGTTCATTGGCGGGGGGTCGAAGGCTCACGAGCAGTACTTC. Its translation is CASSLFIGGGSKAHEQYF.

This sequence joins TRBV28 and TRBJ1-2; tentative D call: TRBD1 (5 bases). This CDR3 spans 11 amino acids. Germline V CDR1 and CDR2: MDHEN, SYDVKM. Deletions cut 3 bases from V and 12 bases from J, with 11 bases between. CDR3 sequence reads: CASSLGGLNTF. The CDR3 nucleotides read TGTGCCAGCAGTTTGGGGGGTCTGAACACCTTC.

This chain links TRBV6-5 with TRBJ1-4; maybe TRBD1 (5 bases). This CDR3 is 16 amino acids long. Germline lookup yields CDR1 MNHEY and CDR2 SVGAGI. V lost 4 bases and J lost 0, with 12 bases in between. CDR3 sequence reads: CASSWGDLTTNEKLFF. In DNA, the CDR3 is TGTGCCAGCAGTTGGGGGGACCTAACAACTAATGAAAAACTGTTTTTT.